This T cell receptor beta chain was documented in a study of blood T cell repertoires in COVID-19. Looking at the study overall: COVID-19 samples, acute and convalescent, were from the United States, Italy and Spain.

The table came from immunoSEQ multiplex PCR; TCRdb's copy has only in-frame clones and leaves some out. The sample has more than 150,000 clones, approximately 83% seen once. Recovery meant two consecutive negative NP/OP PCR tests, professional clearance, or resolved symptoms. Sequencing was performed on PBMCs or T cells enriched from blood (not recorded which). This receptor was identified in a woman aged 55-75 years who had recovered from COVID-19.

CDR3 nucleotides: TGTGCCAGCAGTCCGGGACAAGGAAAACTTGGGTCCTACGAGCAGTACTTC. Amino acids: CASSPGQGKLGSYEQYF. V is TRBV28 and J is TRBJ2-7; maybe TRBD1 (6 bases). This CDR3 contains 17 residues. V lost 5 bases, J lost 1 base, and 21 bases lay in between. Germline V gives CDR1 MDHEN, CDR2 SYDVKM.